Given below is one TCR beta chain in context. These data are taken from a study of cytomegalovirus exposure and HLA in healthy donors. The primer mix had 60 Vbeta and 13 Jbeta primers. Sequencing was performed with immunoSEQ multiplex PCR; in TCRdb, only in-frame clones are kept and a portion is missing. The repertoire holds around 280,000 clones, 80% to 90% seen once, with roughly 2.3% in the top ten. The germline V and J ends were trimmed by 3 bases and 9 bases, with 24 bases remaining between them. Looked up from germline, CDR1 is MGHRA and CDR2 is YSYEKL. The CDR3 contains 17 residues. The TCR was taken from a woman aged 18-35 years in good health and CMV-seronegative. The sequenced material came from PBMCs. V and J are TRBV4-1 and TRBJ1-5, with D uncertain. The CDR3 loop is CASSQPGGSYNDRPQHF. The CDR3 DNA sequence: TGCGCCAGCAGCCAGCCCGGAGGATCCTACAACGATCGGCCCCAGCATTTT.